This T cell receptor (beta chain) was documented in a study of human T cells and chemical hapten exposure. Regarding time point: pre-sensitization, week 0. Treatment here: therapeutic diphenylcyclopropenone sensitization with weekly scalp DPC. TCRdb called the RACE reads again in MiXCR, with one record for every CDR3 protein. The data hold a few hundred thousand distinct CDR3 sequences, with about 8.6% observed a single time. Trimming at V came to 5 bases and at J to 2 bases, leaving 5 bases not matched to a gene. Germline V CDR1 and CDR2: SGDLS, YYNGEE. The CDR3 runs to 15 residues. This clonotype has a count of ten or more.

The sequence came from a woman in her forties with alopecia areata. Some clones in this sample may be carry-over from other donors' samples. The J gene is TRBJ2-2, the V gene TRBV9, with 8 bases fitting TRBD1. The sequencing used whole blood, collected in connection with sensitization to the hapten diphenylcyclopropenone (DPC). The CDR3 bases are TGTGCCAGCAGGATCGGACAGGGAAACACCGGGGAGCTGTTTTTT. This encodes CASRIGQGNTGELFF.